This T cell receptor (beta chain) stems from a study of T cell responses to AZD1222 COVID-19 vaccine. At the level of the study: Investigators merged groups given second doses at roughly 4 or roughly 12 weeks. General study findings and limits: Donors were largely white British and mainly female; clonal diversity was possibly underestimated.

The assay was immunoSEQ multiplex PCR, and TCRdb's table has in-frame clones only and misses some. Seen here are roughly 91,000 clones, around nine tenths observed once, and the top ten hold around 3%. About this clone: Its target is unknown.

Trimming cost V 6 bases and J 0 bases, with 9 bases left between them. The CDR3 contains 13 residues. CDR1 and CDR2 from the germline V gene are LNHDA and SQIVND (reference sequence). The rearrangement joins TRBV19 to TRBJ2-7; D unresolved. The receptor was derived from an adult in good health. This material consisted of peripheral blood, taken on day 0 of AZD1222 vaccination. The CDR3 sequence is CASSASASYEQYF. The CDR3 DNA follows: TGTGCCAGTAGCGCCTCGGCCTCCTACGAGCAGTACTTC.